The clone carrying this T cell receptor (beta chain) was picked up one time. This specimen belongs to a study of blood T cell repertoires in COVID-19. Here immunoSEQ multiplex PCR was the method, and the copy in TCRdb shows in-frame clones only, minus some. The profile shows about 49,000 clones, 68% of them singletons. The germline V gene has CDR1 SEHNR and CDR2 FQNEAQ (reference sequence). CDR3 length: 13 residues. Trimming cost V 6 bases and J 8 bases; bases outside gene matches: 4. This TCR was sampled from a woman aged 70 to 79 with acute or convalescent COVID-19. The sample was peripheral blood. This sequence joins TRBV7-9 and TRBJ2-4; 10 positions match TRBD2. CDR3 nucleotides: TGTGCCAGCAGTCCGCTAGCGGGGGACATTCAGTACTTC. As protein: CASSPLAGDIQYF.